The 27 T cell receptor beta chains below come from one sample, sequenced in a study of graft-versus-host responses after intestinal transplantation. Sequenced by immunoSEQ multiplex PCR; TCRdb stores in-frame clones only, minus some. The data show fewer than 95,000 clones, approximately 92% seen once. Their recognized antigens are unknown. The material was unstimulated CD8+ T cells sorted from spleen or lymph node cells, obtained before intestinal transplant. The receptors originated from a human donor who received an intestinal transplant.

The chain joins TRBV27 to TRBJ2-5; D is uncertain. The assigned J gene may be wrong: the sequence end matches TRBJ2-7 better. CDR1 is MNHEY and CDR2 is SMNVEV in the germline V gene (reference sequence). This CDR3 is built from 14 residues. The CDR3 sequence is CASSLMVSSYEQYF. CDR3 DNA: TGTGCCAGCAGTTTAATGGTTAGCAGTTACGAGCAGTACTTC.

The chain uses TRBV7-9 and TRBJ1-5, with TRBD1 matching over 9 bases. The junction had 11 bases not matched to a gene; V was cut back by 5 bases and J by 3 bases. The CDR3 runs 17 residues. Germline V lookup: CDR1 SEHNR, CDR2 FQNEAQ (reference sequence). CDR3 protein: CASSDTRTGVTNQPQHF. In DNA form, the CDR3 reads TGTGCCAGCAGCGACACCAGGACAGGGGTAACCAATCAGCCCCAGCATTTT.

This clone was counted a few times. The V and J genes are TRBV27 and TRBJ2-7; tentative D call: TRBD1 (6 bases). Germline-derived CDR1 and CDR2 are MNHEY and SMNVEV (reference sequence). V was clipped by 6 bases and J by 3 bases, with 9 bases between them. The CDR3 sequence is 12 residues long. The CDR3 DNA reads TGTGCCAGCAGGACAGGTTTCTACGAGCAGTACTTC. Translation: CASRTGFYEQYF.

This sequence joins TRBV19 and TRBJ2-2; TRBD2 might be the D (6 bases). V dropped 0 bases and J dropped 6 bases, with 14 bases sitting between them. The length of the CDR3 is 16 residues. CDR1 is LNHDA and CDR2 is SQIVND in the germline V gene (reference sequence). The CDR3 spells CASSIDGGDPAGELFF. The CDR3 DNA reads TGTGCCAGTAGTATAGACGGAGGGGATCCGGCCGGGGAGCTGTTTTTT.

V and J are TRBV19 and TRBJ2-7, with a tentative D call TRBD1 (6 bases). Germline V gene lookup returns CDR1 LNHDA and CDR2 SQIVND (reference sequence). V was shortened by 5 bases and J by 1 base, with 12 bases between the two germline ends. CDR3 length: 14 residues. DNA for the CDR3: TGTGCCAGTAGTGTGGGGACACCTTCCTACGAGCAGTACTTC. Its translation is CASSVGTPSYEQYF.

V is TRBV18 and J is TRBJ2-3; unclear D gene. The CDR3 sequence is 13 residues long. Germline V lookup: CDR1 KGHSH, CDR2 LQKENI. V shed 2 bases and J shed 4 bases, with 7 bases lying between them. CDR3 DNA sequence: TGTGCCAGCTCACCAGCAGGTCCAGATACGCAGTATTTT. Protein product: CASSPAGPDTQYF.

Comment on this clone: The sample holds other DNA sequences that translate to the same CDR3. The chain joins TRBV19 to TRBJ2-7, with a possible D match to TRBD1 (8 bases). Germline values: CDR1 LNHDA, CDR2 SQIVND (reference sequence). Trimming shortened V by 6 bases and J by 2 bases, and 14 bases separated the two germline ends. This CDR3 is 14 amino acids long. The chain's CDR3 is CASSPTGGAYEQYF. The CDR3 nucleotides are TGTGCCAGTAGCCCAACAGGGGGGGCCTACGAGCAGTACTTC.

The chain has TRBV6-4 and TRBJ1-2; 9 bases agree with TRBD1. CDR1 and CDR2 (germline): MRHNA, SNTAGT. The CDR3 is 13 residues long. The J segment lost 8 bases and the V segment lost 3 bases, leaving 4 bases of the junction unmatched. The CDR3 region is CASSEGQGEGYTF. DNA for the CDR3: TGTGCCAGCAGTGAGGGACAGGGTGAGGGCTACACCTTC.

V gene TRBV19 combines with J gene TRBJ2-1; 8 nucleotides line up with TRBD2. The V gene end was trimmed by 5 bases and the J gene end by 4 bases; junction bases not matched to a gene: 7. Looked up from germline, CDR1 is LNHDA and CDR2 is SQIVND (reference sequence). The length of the CDR3 is 15 residues. The CDR3 protein is CASSPGRVLYNEQFF. CDR3 coding DNA: TGTGCCAGTAGTCCCGGGAGGGTACTTTACAATGAGCAGTTCTTC.

The V and J genes are TRBV11-2 and TRBJ1-2; D possibly corresponds to TRBD1 (5 bases). In germline, CDR1 is SGHAT, CDR2 FQNNGV. This CDR3 is 15 amino acids long. V lost 5 bases to trimming and J lost 5 bases, with 18 bases between them. Here the CDR3 DNA reads TGTGCCAGCAGCCAGGGTGCGGCGGCGGGGTATGGCTACACCTTC. This gives the protein CASSQGAAAGYGYTF.

V is TRBV14 and J is TRBJ2-7; a weak D match, TRBD1 (7 bases). V lost 5 bases to trimming and J lost 1 base, with 15 bases between them. This CDR3 has 15 residues. Germline assignment: CDR1 SGHDN and CDR2 FVKESK. The CDR3 region has the DNA TGTGCCAGCAGCGGAGGGACAGCGGCTTCCTACGAGCAGTACTTC. Translating gives CASSGGTAASYEQYF.

This chain links TRBV28 with TRBJ2-7, with D unresolved. This CDR3 is built from 11 residues. Trimming shortened V by 6 bases and J by 5 bases, and 8 bases separated the two germline ends. Looked up from germline, CDR1 is MDHEN and CDR2 is SYDVKM. CDR3 bases: TGTGCCAGCAGACAGACCCACGAGCAGTACTTC. Its protein is CASRQTHEQYF.

The V gene is TRBV6-5, the J gene TRBJ1-1; TRBD1 might be the D (5 bases). In germline, CDR1 is MNHEY, CDR2 SVGAGI. This CDR3 has 14 residues. The V and J ends lost 0 bases and 12 bases respectively, with 17 bases between them. The CDR3 DNA follows: TGTGCCAGCAGTTACTCGAGAGTACAGGCTGGAACTTTCTTT. Translated: CASSYSRVQAGTFF.

V usage is TRBV7-2 and J usage is TRBJ2-7; D unresolved. CDR1 SGHTA and CDR2 FQGNSA come from the germline V gene. The CDR3 consists of 14 residues. Trimming stripped 3 bases from V and 1 base from J, with 10 bases between. The DNA of the CDR3 is TGTGCCAGCAGCTTCACGGCGGATTCCTACGAGCAGTACTTC. Translating it yields CASSFTADSYEQYF.

In this sample, this clone turned up a few times. The chain carries TRBV19 and TRBJ1-4, with 9 bases matching TRBD1. Germline-derived CDR1 and CDR2 are LNHDA and SQIVND (reference sequence). The J segment lost 7 bases and the V segment lost 8 bases, leaving 5 bases of the junction unmatched. The CDR3 covers 13 residues. CDR3 nucleotide sequence: TGTGCCAGTCGGGACAGGGCTCGTGAAAAACTGTTTTTT. Translation gives CASRDRAREKLFF.

CDR3 DNA: TGTGCCAGCCAACAGTCGAACACCGGGGAGCTGTTTTTT. This codes for CASQQSNTGELFF. The chain is built from TRBV7-8 and TRBJ2-2, with no clear D. The CDR3 sequence is 13 residues long. The germline V gene encodes CDR1 SGHVS and CDR2 FQNEAQ. V lost 8 bases to trimming and J lost 0 bases, with 7 bases between them.

CDR3 region: CASSIGVGGPVVEQYF. CDR3 DNA sequence: TGTGCCAGTAGTATAGGAGTCGGGGGGCCGGTGGTCGAGCAGTACTTC. The rearrangement links TRBV19 to TRBJ2-7; D is perhaps TRBD2 (7 bases). CDR3 length equals 16 residues. V was cut by 1 base and J by 6 bases, with 19 bases left in between. The germline CDR1 and CDR2 sequences are LNHDA and SQIVND (reference sequence). Together with reference TRBV19 and TRBJ2-7, the CDR3 gives the full variable domain: DGGITQSPKYLFRKEGQNVTLSCEQNLNHDAMYWYRQDPGQGLRLIYYSQIVNDFQKGDIAEGYSVSREKKESFPLTVTSAQKNPTAFYLCASSIGVGGPVVEQYFGPGTRLTVT.

V is TRBV21-1 and J is TRBJ1-2. TRBV21-1 is labeled a pseudogene. This CDR3 has 15 amino acids. CDR3 amino acids: CASSKPPGPCYGYTF. The CDR3 DNA reads as TGTGCCAGCAGCAAACCTCCGGGTCCATGCTATGGCTACACCTTC.

The chain links TRBV27 to TRBJ2-1; 9 nucleotides match TRBD1. CDR3 length: 15 amino acids. Germline V gene data show CDR1 as MNHEY and CDR2 as SMNVEV (reference sequence). The J segment lost 2 bases and the V segment lost 6 bases, leaving 5 bases of the junction unmatched. CDR3 DNA sequence: TGTGCCAGCAGCCGAGACAGGGGGACCTACAATGAGCAGTTCTTC. Translating gives CASSRDRGTYNEQFF.

The chain couples TRBV11-2 to TRBJ1-6; the D gene is possibly TRBD1 (5 bases). This CDR3 region has 13 residues. CDR1 SGHAT and CDR2 FQNNGV come from the germline V gene. V was trimmed by 5 bases and J by 9 bases, leaving 11 bases between them. The CDR3 spells CASSDQGVSPLHF. For the CDR3, the DNA is TGTGCCAGCAGCGATCAAGGGGTTTCACCCCTCCACTTT.

The gene calls are TRBV5-6 and TRBJ1-5, with TRBD1 identical over 7 bases. J gave up 5 bases and V 2 bases, and 4 bases lay outside the gene matches. Germline-derived CDR1 and CDR2 are SGHDT and YYEEEE. The CDR3 has 14 amino acids. The CDR3 nucleotides are TGTGCCAGCAGCTTAGACAGGGATGATCAGCCCCAGCATTTT. It specifies CASSLDRDDQPQHF.

The rearrangement joins TRBV5-1 to TRBJ1-2; perhaps TRBD1 as D (5 bases). The CDR3 is made up of 13 amino acids. V was trimmed by 2 bases and J by 1 base, leaving 6 bases between them. The germline V gene has CDR1 SGHRS and CDR2 YFSETQ. The CDR3 DNA is TGCGCCAGCAGCTTCACAGGTAACTATGGCTACACCTTC. Translating gives CASSFTGNYGYTF.

This chain joins TRBV19 and TRBJ1-5; D possibly corresponds to TRBD1 (5 bases). Germline V gene lookup returns CDR1 LNHDA and CDR2 SQIVND (reference sequence). V dropped 7 bases and J dropped 0 bases, with 13 bases sitting between them. The CDR3 covers 15 residues. The CDR3 DNA follows: TGTGCCAGTACCGCAGGGTCCTTTAGCAATCAGCCCCAGCATTTT. Protein sequence: CASTAGSFSNQPQHF.

CDR3 bases: TGTGCCACCAGCAGAGACCTGACTAGCGCCGGGGAGCTGTTTTTT. Protein: CATSRDLTSAGELFF. This chain uses TRBV15 with TRBJ2-2; TRBD2 aligns across 8 bases. The ends lost 0 bases at V and 6 bases at J; junction bases unmatched: 3. This CDR3 spans 15 amino acids. CDR1 and CDR2 (germline): LNHNV, YYDKDF (reference sequence).

The rearrangement joins TRBV5-1 to TRBJ2-3; TRBD1 aligns across 10 bases. This CDR3 is built from 16 residues. The germline CDR1 and CDR2 sequences are SGHRS and YFSETQ. V lost 4 bases, J lost 2 bases, and 7 bases stayed unmatched. The CDR3 DNA sequence: TGCGCCAGCAGCCACGGGGACAGGGGACTCACAGATACGCAGTATTTT. It yields the protein CASSHGDRGLTDTQYF.

The rearrangement uses TRBV30 and TRBJ2-5, with TRBD2 matching over 10 bases. The germline CDR1 and CDR2 sequences are GTSNPN and SVGIG (reference sequence). CDR3 length: 15 residues. The junction had 8 bases not matched to a gene; V was cut back by 2 bases and J by 5 bases. CDR3 residues: CAWSWSGGAVETQYF. The CDR3 DNA follows: TGTGCCTGGAGTTGGAGCGGGGGGGCGGTTGAGACCCAGTACTTC.

The chain uses TRBV27 and TRBJ2-7; possibly TRBD1 for D (6 bases). This CDR3 region has 14 residues. V was trimmed by 4 bases and J by 0 bases, leaving 10 bases between them. Germline lookup yields CDR1 MNHEY and CDR2 SMNVEV (reference sequence). CDR3: CASSYQGPSYEQYF. DNA for the CDR3: TGTGCCAGCAGTTACCAGGGGCCCTCCTACGAGCAGTACTTC.